This T cell receptor beta chain was recovered during a study of cytomegalovirus exposure and HLA in healthy donors. Notes on the study in general: Most of the CMV-associated TCR beta chains (in a later analysis) appeared to be HLA-restricted. Follow-up analysis found HLA locus-dependent TCR association rates, highest for DRB1 and lowest for HLA-C.

Germline V CDR1 and CDR2: SNHLY, FYNNEI. This CDR3 region has 14 residues. The V and J ends lost 11 bases and 8 bases, in that order; junction bases with no gene match: 14. Details on this clone: The antigen is not known.

The PCR ran on 60 Vbeta and 13 Jbeta primers. Clones were sequenced by immunoSEQ multiplex PCR, and TCRdb holds only the in-frame ones, with some missing. The table has about 120,000 clones, over 60% seen once. The sequenced sample was PBMCs. This clonotype was obtained from a man younger than 30 in good health and CMV-seronegative. V and J are TRBV2 and TRBJ2-1; 8 bases are shared with TRBD1. The CDR3 spells CARYEGQVGDEQFF. CDR3 bases: TGTGCCCGCTACGAGGGACAGGTTGGGGATGAGCAGTTCTTC.